Shown below are 21 T cell receptor beta chains from a single sample sequenced in a study of T cells in women clearing cervical HPV infection. Method: immunoSEQ multiplex PCR; TCRdb's copy keeps in-frame clones and lacks some. Recorded here are around 20,000 clones; the top ten clones represent over 5%. The specimen sequenced was blood buffy coat. The receptors stem from a woman between 18 and 70 years old with a cervical HPV16 infection that either progressed to CIN3+ or cleared (not recorded which).

With regard to this clone: The DNA ends 3 residues before the CDR3 does, and the rest of the CDR3 is filled in from the germline J gene. The chain joins TRBV20-1 to TRBJ2-1, with D unclear. Trimming removed 3 bases at V and 9 bases at J, with 15 bases between. Germline V lookup: CDR1 DFQATT, CDR2 SNEGSKA (reference sequence). The CDR3 is made up of 13 amino acids. The CDR3 sequence: CSASKQPTREQFF. The CDR3 DNA, read in part, is TGCAGTGCTAGCAAACAGCCGACACGTGAG.

On this clone itself: Read sequence stops 3 residues before the CDR3 end, and the germline J gene provides the missing end. The rearrangement uses TRBV5-5 and TRBJ1-6; D is perhaps TRBD1 (6 bases). The CDR3 length is 14 residues. Deletions cut 2 bases from V and 9 bases from J, with 12 bases between. Germline CDR1 SGHKS, CDR2 YYEKEE (reference sequence). CDR3: CASSLYRDISPLHF. The sequenced CDR3 bases are TGTGCCAGCAGCTTATACAGGGATATTTCACCC.

Concerning this clone itself: The CDR3 end falls 3 residues outside the read, so it is completed with the germline J gene. The V call is TRBV20-1, the J call TRBJ2-5; D may be TRBD2 (6 bases). Looked up from germline, CDR1 is DFQATT and CDR2 is SNEGSKA (reference sequence). This CDR3 spans 14 amino acids. The V gene lost 3 bases and the J gene lost 5 bases, with 16 bases spanning the gap. The CDR3 sequence is CSARAGRKAETQYF. CDR3 DNA (partial): TGCAGTGCTAGGGCGGGGAGAAAGGCGGAGACC.

CDR3 region: CASSLIDRTSGRYEQYF. Partial CDR3 DNA: TGTGCCAGCAGTTTAATTGACCGGACTAGCGGGAGGTACGAG. The chain links TRBV28 to TRBJ2-7; TRBD2 agrees at 14 bases. The read falls 3 residues short of the CDR3 end, and the missing part is taken from the germline J gene. Germline CDR1 MDHEN, CDR2 SYDVKM. V gave up 2 bases and J gave up 4 bases; unmatched junction bases: 7. The CDR3 length is 17 residues.

Points on this clone: The CDR3 end is not reached by the read, which stops 3 residues before it; the germline J gene fills it in. The V gene is TRBV6-2 or TRBV6-3, the J gene TRBJ2-7; no firm D call. V gave up 7 bases and J gave up 0 bases, with 16 bases separating them. The germline gives CDR1 MNHEY, CDR2 SVGEGT. The CDR3 is 15 amino acids. The CDR3 bases that were read are TGTGCCAGCAAAAAGGGCAGGTCGGACTCCTACGAG. This encodes CASKKGRSDSYE. The entire CDR3 is CASKKGRSDSYEQYF.

About this clone itself: From the germline J gene comes the end of the CDR3, since the read stops 3 residues before it. This sequence joins TRBV28 and TRBJ1-1; tentatively, D is TRBD1 (6 bases). The CDR3 runs to 10 residues. Germline V lookup: CDR1 MDHEN, CDR2 SYDVKM. Here the CDR3 reads CASRDREAFF. Partial CDR3 DNA: TGTGCCAGCAGAGACAGGGAA. The whole variable domain, remainder taken from reference TRBV28 and TRBJ1-1, is DVKVTQSSRYLVKRTGEKVFLECVQDMDHENMFWYRQDPGLGLRLIYFSYDVKMKEKGDIPEGYSVSREKKERFSLILESASTNQTSMYLCASRDREAFFGQGTRLTVV.

Of note for this clone: The read terminates 3 residues ahead of where the CDR3 ends, so the germline J gene completes it. The chain combines TRBV20-1 with TRBJ2-1; 13 nucleotides line up with TRBD2. Germline values: CDR1 DFQATT, CDR2 SNEGSKA (reference sequence). V gave up 6 bases and J gave up 4 bases; unmatched junction bases: 3. CDR3 length: 14 residues. CDR3 DNA, as far as it was read: TGCAGTGCCCGGGGACTAGCGGGATACAATGAG. Translating gives CSARGLAGYNE. The full-length CDR3 reads as CSARGLAGYNEQFF.

Concerning this clone: Sequence at one end of the junction differs from germline and may be a read error. The DNA ends 3 residues before the CDR3 does, and the rest of the CDR3 is filled in from the germline J gene. The chain is built from TRBV7-2 and TRBJ1-1, with D tentatively TRBD1 (6 bases). The CDR3 loop spans 14 amino acids. Germline-derived CDR1 and CDR2 are SGHTA and FQGNSA. Partial CDR3 DNA: TGTGCCAGCAACTTACAGGGTGGGAACACTGAA. Protein sequence: CASNLQGGNTE. The complete CDR3 reads CASNLQGGNTEAFF.

Concerning this clone itself: The CDR3 goes on 3 residues after the read ends, and that part is filled in from the germline J gene. V is TRBV28 and J is TRBJ2-7; 11 bases match TRBD1. Germline loops: CDR1 MDHEN, CDR2 SYDVKM. The CDR3 runs to 15 residues. V was clipped by 5 bases and J by 5 bases; unmatched bases: 8. The DNA read from the CDR3 is TGTGCCAGCAGTCAGAGGACAGGGGGCATCGACGAG. It translates to CASSQRTGGIDE. Given in full, the CDR3 is CASSQRTGGIDEQYF.

As concerns this clone: The sequence runs out 3 residues before the end of the CDR3; the remainder is reconstructed from the germline J gene. The V call is TRBV30, the J call TRBJ2-2, with 10 bases matching TRBD2. Per germline, CDR1 GTSNPN and CDR2 SVGIG (reference sequence). This CDR3 is 17 amino acids long. Unmatched junction bases numbered 11, after V lost 2 bases and J lost 5 bases. Incomplete CDR3 DNA: TGTGCCTGGAGTCCCCTGGCTAGCGGGAGCGGGACCGGGGAG. Translating it yields CAWSPLASGSGTGE. In full, the CDR3 reads CAWSPLASGSGTGELFF.

Points on this clone: Read data end 3 residues before the CDR3 end; the end is taken from the germline J gene. This rearrangement joins TRBV11-2 to TRBJ1-4; 9 bases are a match to TRBD1. The germline CDR1 and CDR2 sequences are SGHAT and FQNNGV. The CDR3 totals 15 residues. The V and J ends lost 1 base and 7 bases, in that order; junction bases with no gene match: 4. CDR3 DNA, as far as it was read: TGTGCCAGCAGCTTAGTGGGACAGGGTGGTGAAAAA. It encodes CASSLVGQGGEK. The entire CDR3 protein reads CASSLVGQGGEKLFF.

Of note for this clone: The read is 3 residues too short to cover the CDR3 end, so that end is filled in from the germline J gene. This rearrangement joins TRBV12-3 or TRBV12-4 to TRBJ2-7; TRBD1 matches 7 bases. J lost 3 bases, V lost 3 bases, and 5 bases had no gene match. CDR3 length: 14 amino acids. The sequenced CDR3 bases are TGTGCCAGCAGTTTCCAAGGGGGCTACTACGAG. Translating it yields CASSFQGGYYE. The entire CDR3 protein reads CASSFQGGYYEQYF.

Of note for this clone: The read ends 3 residues shy of where the CDR3 ends; the end is completed using the germline J gene. This chain links TRBV5-1 with TRBJ2-2, with D possibly TRBD1 on 6 matching bases. The V gene lost 1 base and the J gene lost 1 base, with 11 bases spanning the gap. CDR3 length: 16 residues. Looked up from germline, CDR1 is SGHRS and CDR2 is YFSETQ. The CDR3: CASSLPDRQNTGELFF. Incomplete CDR3 DNA: TGCGCCAGCAGCTTGCCCGACAGGCAGAACACCGGGGAG.

The CDR3 bases that were read are TGCGCCAGCAGCCGGACTAGCACAGATACG. Translated, it gives CASSRTSTDT. The entire CDR3 reads CASSRTSTDTQYF. This chain links TRBV5-1 with TRBJ2-3; a weak D match, TRBD2 (5 bases). The CDR3 goes on 3 residues after the read ends, and that part is filled in from the germline J gene. CDR3 length equals 13 residues. Germline V lookup: CDR1 SGHRS, CDR2 YFSETQ. The germline V and J ends were trimmed by 4 bases and 0 bases, with 6 bases remaining between them.

With regard to this clone: The read ends 3 residues before the CDR3 terminus; that terminus is restored from the germline J gene. The chain carries TRBV6-1 and TRBJ1-5; TRBD1 is a possible D gene (6 bases). Per germline, CDR1 MNHNS and CDR2 SASEGT. The CDR3 has 15 residues. Trimming removed 0 bases at V and 1 base at J, with 7 bases between. CDR3 region: CASSEAGGSNQPQHF. The covered CDR3 bases are TGTGCCAGCAGTGAAGCAGGGGGAAGCAATCAGCCC.

With respect to this clone: The CDR3 extends 3 residues past the end of the read, so its final part is completed from the germline J gene. V usage is TRBV2 and J usage is TRBJ1-3; D may be TRBD1 (5 bases). This CDR3 contains 15 residues. Trimming removed 5 bases from V and 0 bases from J, with 11 bases in between. Germline lookup yields CDR1 SNHLY and CDR2 FYNNEI. The sequenced CDR3 bases are TGTGCCAGCAGTCGACAGCGATTCTCTGGAAACACC. Its translation is CASSRQRFSGNT. The whole CDR3 protein is CASSRQRFSGNTIYF.

With respect to this clone: The read is 3 residues too short to cover the CDR3 end, so that end is filled in from the germline J gene. The rearrangement joins TRBV6-1 to TRBJ2-1; 9 bases map to TRBD1. Germline CDR1 MNHNS, CDR2 SASEGT. The CDR3 is made up of 16 amino acids. The V and J ends lost 4 bases and 4 bases, in that order; junction bases with no gene match: 8. The CDR3 sequence is CASSVSPGTGYNEQFF. The CDR3 bases that were read are TGTGCCAGCAGTGTGTCACCCGGGACAGGGTACAATGAG.

Details on this clone: The CDR3 end lies 3 residues beyond the end of the read and is filled in from the germline J gene. This rearrangement joins TRBV28 to TRBJ2-5; a weak D match, TRBD2 (5 bases). V lost 5 bases, J lost 2 bases, and 15 bases lay in between. CDR3 length equals 15 residues. The germline V gene encodes CDR1 MDHEN and CDR2 SYDVKM. CDR3 sequence reads: CASSTFGVQQETQYF. Incomplete CDR3 DNA: TGTGCCAGCAGTACCTTCGGGGTACAGCAAGAGACC. The whole variable domain, filled in from reference TRBV28 and TRBJ2-5, reads DVKVTQSSRYLVKRTGEKVFLECVQDMDHENMFWYRQDPGLGLRLIYFSYDVKMKEKGDIPEGYSVSREKKERFSLILESASTNQTSMYLCASSTFGVQQETQYFGPGTRLLVL.

Note on this clone: The sequenced fragment ends 3 residues before the CDR3 boundary, so the rest is inferred from the germline J gene. This sequence joins TRBV5-1 and TRBJ2-5; the D gene could be TRBD1 or TRBD2 (7 bases each). In germline, CDR1 is SGHRS, CDR2 YFSETQ. V dropped 2 bases and J dropped 4 bases, with 12 bases sitting between them. This CDR3 is 14 amino acids long. Partial CDR3 DNA: TGCGCCAGCAGCTTTACAGGGGAGGGAGAGACC. As protein: CASSFTGEGET. In full, the CDR3 reads CASSFTGEGETQYF.

In the case of this clone: The DNA ends 3 residues before the CDR3 does, and the rest of the CDR3 is filled in from the germline J gene. This chain links TRBV5-1 with TRBJ2-7; D is uncertain. V was pared by 4 bases and J by 1 base, with 12 bases between. The CDR3 is 14 residues long. The germline gives CDR1 SGHRS, CDR2 YFSETQ. CDR3 in amino acids: CASSLRQNSYEQYF. Incomplete CDR3 DNA: TGCGCCAGCAGCCTCAGACAAAATTCCTACGAG.

Of note for this clone: The sequenced fragment ends 3 residues before the CDR3 boundary, so the rest is inferred from the germline J gene. J is TRBJ1-1 and V is TRBV19; TRBD1 is a possible D gene (6 bases). This CDR3 comprises 14 residues. V was shortened by 5 bases and J by 2 bases, with 12 bases between the two germline ends. From germline, CDR1 is LNHDA and CDR2 SQIVND (reference sequence). CDR3 amino acids: CASSATGINTEAFF. Incomplete CDR3 DNA: TGTGCCAGTAGTGCTACAGGGATTAACACTGAA.